This passage covers 12 T cell receptor beta chains from one sample sequenced in a study of T cell changes during pregnancy in multiple sclerosis. Libraries were prepared by immunoSEQ multiplex PCR; TCRdb keeps only in-frame clonotypes and omits some of them. The sample lists approximately 89,000 clones; 90% to 95% were seen once. Source: peripheral blood, taken after pregnancy. The origin of the receptors is a female donor in good health, enrolled as a control in a pregnancy study.

The chain links TRBV2 to TRBJ1-1, with 7 bases identical to TRBD1. The V gene end was trimmed by 8 bases and the J gene end by 1 base; junction bases not matched to a gene: 7. The CDR3 runs 14 residues. Germline assignment: CDR1 SNHLY and CDR2 FYNNEI. CDR3 nucleotide sequence: TGTGCCAGCTACACAGGGGCCGGGAACACTGAAGCTTTCTTT. This gives the protein CASYTGAGNTEAFF.

This clone is a singleton in its sample. The gene calls are TRBV19 and TRBJ2-1; 12 positions match TRBD2. V dropped 6 bases and J dropped 9; count of bases not matched to a gene: 6. The CDR3 contains 14 residues. Germline V gives CDR1 LNHDA, CDR2 SQIVND (reference sequence). In DNA form, the CDR3 reads TGTGCCAGTAGCCTAGCGGGAGGGCCCGGTGAGCAGTTCTTC. As protein: CASSLAGGPGEQFF.

V is TRBV5-1 and J is TRBJ1-1; 9 positions agree with TRBD1. The V gene's germline CDR1 is SGHRS and CDR2 YFSETQ. J gave up 0 bases and V 4 bases, and 1 base lay outside the gene matches. The CDR3 sequence is 14 residues long. The CDR3 region is CASSGQGMNTEAFF. As DNA, the CDR3 is TGCGCCAGCAGCGGACAGGGGATGAACACTGAAGCTTTCTTT.

The V and J genes are TRBV5-1 and TRBJ2-1, with 9 bases lining up with TRBD2. The CDR3 has 14 amino acids. CDR1 and CDR2 from the germline V gene are SGHRS and YFSETQ. The V and J ends lost 4 bases and 4 bases, in that order; junction bases with no gene match: 3. CDR3 region: CASSGAGGYNEQFF. The CDR3 nucleotides read TGCGCCAGCAGCGGCGCGGGAGGGTACAATGAGCAGTTCTTC.

The gene calls are TRBV28 and TRBJ2-7; 11 bases are shared with TRBD1. This CDR3 comprises 17 residues. Germline CDR1 MDHEN, CDR2 SYDVKM. Trimming cost V 1 base and J 3 bases; bases outside gene matches: 8. In nucleotides, the CDR3 is TGTGCCAGCAGTTTATTTGGGACAGGGGGAGGTTACTACGAGCAGTACTTC. This codes for CASSLFGTGGGYYEQYF.

The gene calls are TRBV28 and TRBJ1-4; a weak D match, TRBD1 (5 bases). The CDR3 runs 12 residues. V was cut by 8 bases and J by 8 bases, with 12 bases left in between. In germline, CDR1 is MDHEN, CDR2 SYDVKM. As DNA, the CDR3 is TGTGCCAGCCGGACATTTCCCGAAAAACTGTTTTTT. It translates to CASRTFPEKLFF.

V is TRBV2 and J is TRBJ2-1, with 8 nucleotides matching TRBD2. Trimming cost V 4 bases and J 7 bases; bases outside gene matches: 12. Germline V gives CDR1 SNHLY, CDR2 FYNNEI. The CDR3 is made up of 16 amino acids. The CDR3 loop reads CASSGFDGRAPNEQFF. For the CDR3, the DNA is TGTGCCAGCAGTGGTTTTGACGGGAGGGCCCCGAATGAGCAGTTCTTC.

This clone came up once. CDR3 residues: CASSHGGGTNTEAFF. The CDR3 DNA sequence: TGTGCCAGCAGTCATGGCGGGGGCACGAACACTGAAGCTTTCTTT. The V and J genes are TRBV28 and TRBJ1-1; a possible D gene is TRBD1 (6 bases). The CDR3 covers 15 residues. Germline V gene sequence: CDR1 MDHEN, CDR2 SYDVKM. The V and J ends lost 5 bases and 1 base respectively, with 14 bases between them.

The chain has TRBV11-1 and TRBJ2-7; TRBD2 is a possible D gene (5 bases). CDR3 length: 15 residues. The V end lost 5 bases, the J end lost 6 bases, and 20 bases lay between the germline ends. Germline V gives CDR1 SGHAT, CDR2 FQDESV (reference sequence). The CDR3: CASSRPDTPGGEQYF. CDR3 coding DNA: TGTGCCAGCAGCCGGCCCGACACCCCAGGAGGCGAGCAGTACTTC.

The chain has TRBV11-2 and TRBJ2-3; no definite D call. Germline V gene sequence: CDR1 SGHAT, CDR2 FQNNGV. The CDR3 is made up of 12 amino acids. Trimming left V 4 bases short and J 2 bases short, with 4 bases between. The CDR3 reads CASSYTTDTQYF. For the CDR3, the DNA is TGTGCCAGCAGCTACACCACAGATACGCAGTATTTT. Drawing the rest from reference TRBV11-2 and TRBJ2-3, the complete variable domain is EAGVAQSPRYKIIEKRQSVAFWCNPISGHATLYWYQQILGQGPKLLIQFQNNGVVDDSQLPKDRFSAERLKGVDSTLKIQPAKLEDSAVYLCASSYTTDTQYFGPGTRLTVL.

The V call is TRBV27, the J call TRBJ1-1, with TRBD1 as a possible D gene (6 bases). This CDR3 has 14 amino acids. Germline V gene lookup returns CDR1 MNHEY and CDR2 SMNVEV (reference sequence). Trimming cost V 3 bases and J 6 bases, with 14 bases left between them. The CDR3 coding sequence is TGTGCCAGCAGTTTCGGGACACCCAGTTCTGAAGCTTTCTTT. Translation: CASSFGTPSSEAFF.

This rearrangement joins TRBV15 to TRBJ1-3; a possible D gene is TRBD1 (6 bases). The CDR3 length is 17 residues. Germline V gene data show CDR1 as LNHNV and CDR2 as YYDKDF (reference sequence). V lost 0 bases and J 3 bases, leaving 15 bases between the germline ends. The chain's CDR3 is CATSRDWGGLGGNTIYF. The CDR3 DNA sequence: TGTGCCACCAGCAGAGATTGGGGGGGGCTTGGTGGAAACACCATATATTTT.